A single T cell receptor (beta chain) is shown here with its context. As yet, its antigen is unknown. The sample comes from a study of CD4 T cells in relation to SARS-CoV-2 and coronaviruses. The overall study: A couple of subjects were Hispanic; patients were 8 males and a handful of females. The restricting HLA molecule for shared crossreactive spike epitopes was mapped. Study-level findings and limits: In around three fifths of donors, memory CD4+ clonotypes crossrecognized SARS-CoV-2 and at least one common cold coronavirus spike.

Here immunoSEQ multiplex PCR was the method, and the copy in TCRdb shows in-frame clones only, minus some. The sample records 50,000 to 65,000 clones, about 90% being singletons. The germline CDR1 and CDR2 sequences are SGHRS and YFSETQ. V was trimmed by 2 bases and J by 0 bases, leaving 10 bases between them. The CDR3 is 15 residues long. Source material: naive CD4+ T cells from PBMCs. Documented subset: naive CD4+ T cells isolated by negative enrichment. The rearrangement links TRBV5-1 to TRBJ2-3; a weak D match, TRBD2 (6 bases). The source is an adult with COVID-19. Written as DNA, the CDR3 is TGCGCCAGCAGCTTTGGAGGGAGGAGCACAGATACGCAGTATTTT. Amino acid sequence: CASSFGGRSTDTQYF.